These 26 T cell receptor beta chains share one sample of origin, sequenced in a study of shared clonotypes between healthy human individuals. Generated by immunoSEQ multiplex PCR, the TCRdb table keeps only in-frame clones and is missing some. The data contain about 990,000 clones, around three quarters of them singletons. Sequencing used memory CD4+ T cells from PBMCs. Subset: CD45RA-negative fraction. The receptors here all came from a man aged 18 to 29 in good health. Some clones in this sample may be carry-over from other donors' samples.

This clone has just a few counts. Other DNA sequences in the sample encode the same CDR3. The chain combines TRBV28 with TRBJ2-5; unclear D gene. The CDR3 has 11 residues. Germline values: CDR1 MDHEN, CDR2 SYDVKM. The V gene lost 5 bases and the J gene lost 3 bases, with 4 bases spanning the gap. The CDR3 DNA follows: TGTGCCAGCAGTAGGGAAGAGACCCAGTACTTC. It translates to CASSREETQYF.

The chain joins TRBV18 to TRBJ1-2, with 8 bases fitting TRBD1. The V and J ends lost 4 bases and 8 bases, in that order; junction bases with no gene match: 12. The V gene's germline CDR1 is KGHSH and CDR2 LQKENI. The CDR3 sequence is 15 residues long. The CDR3 DNA is TGTGCCAGCTCACGAGGACAGGGAATGGGTGCGGGCTACACCTTC. This sequence encodes CASSRGQGMGAGYTF.

Note on this clone: In the same sample, other DNA sequences code for this CDR3. The genes are TRBV28 and TRBJ1-2; D perhaps matches TRBD1 (5 bases). V was cut by 6 bases and J by 2 bases, with 16 bases left in between. The CDR3 is 15 residues long. CDR1 is MDHEN, CDR2 SYDVKM, per germline. CDR3 DNA sequence: TGTGCCAGCAGCCCCAGGGACCGACCCAACTATGGCTACACCTTC. It specifies CASSPRDRPNYGYTF.

Only one count was recorded for this clone. The chain joins TRBV20-1 to TRBJ1-3; 7 nucleotides align to TRBD1. Germline CDR1 reads DFQATT; CDR2 reads SNEGSKA (reference sequence). J gave up 4 bases and V 6 bases, and 0 bases lay outside the gene matches. This CDR3 spans 11 amino acids. The CDR3 sequence is CSAGQGNTIYF. The CDR3 DNA sequence: TGCAGTGCGGGACAGGGAAACACCATATATTTT.

The CDR3 reads CASSGRDGLMKELFF. The DNA for the CDR3 is TGTGCCAGCAGCGGTAGGGACGGCTTAATGAAAGAACTGTTTTTT. The rearrangement uses TRBV9 and TRBJ1-4; perhaps TRBD1 as D (5 bases). Germline V CDR1 and CDR2: SGDLS, YYNGEE. The V gene lost 3 bases and the J gene lost 12 bases, with 21 bases spanning the gap. There are 15 residues in the CDR3.

The rearrangement joins TRBV29-1 to TRBJ2-1; D is perhaps TRBD1 or TRBD2 (6 bases each). The CDR3 consists of 14 residues. The V end was cut by 5 bases, the J end by 8 bases, with 19 bases between. CDR1 is SQVTM, CDR2 ANQGSEA, per germline. CDR3 amino acids: CSVRGTSSEDEQFF. DNA for the CDR3: TGCAGCGTTCGGGGGACATCAAGCGAAGATGAGCAGTTCTTC.

The V call is TRBV27, the J call TRBJ2-3; maybe TRBD1 (6 bases). Trimming left V 6 bases short and J 6 bases short, with 16 bases between. Germline CDR1 and CDR2: MNHEY and SMNVEV (reference sequence). The CDR3 has 14 residues. CDR3 region: CASRGTPARDTQYF. Written as DNA, the CDR3 is TGTGCCAGCAGGGGGACACCCGCGAGGGATACGCAGTATTTT.

J is TRBJ1-2 and V is TRBV29-1; D remains unclear. The germline V and J ends were trimmed by 6 bases and 7 bases, with 18 bases remaining between them. Germline CDR1 and CDR2: SQVTM and ANQGSEA. There are 13 residues in the CDR3. Here the CDR3 reads CSVEVMDQSGYTF. CDR3 sequence (DNA): TGCAGCGTAGAGGTTATGGATCAGAGTGGCTACACCTTC.

The J gene is TRBJ2-2, the V gene TRBV4-1; TRBD2 matches 7 bases. Germline lookup yields CDR1 MGHRA and CDR2 YSYEKL. This CDR3 comprises 17 residues. With 3 bases clipped from V and 3 bases from J, the junction kept 10 bases outside the gene matches. In DNA form, the CDR3 reads TGCGCCAGCAGCCACCCACCGGGTGGGAGGGACACCGGGGAGCTGTTTTTT. Translated: CASSHPPGGRDTGELFF.

The chain recombines TRBV2 with TRBJ1-1; D remains ambiguous. The CDR3 contains 12 residues. V was pared by 4 bases and J by 7 bases, with 10 bases between. Germline-derived CDR1 and CDR2 are SNHLY and FYNNEI. The CDR3 region is CASSGHGSEAFF. The CDR3 DNA follows: TGTGCCAGCAGTGGTCACGGCAGTGAAGCTTTCTTT.

The chain's CDR3 is CASSLQGLGSSFTGELFF. The CDR3 DNA reads as TGCGCCAGCAGCCTACAGGGCTTGGGCTCTTCTTTTACCGGGGAGCTGTTTTTT. The chain carries TRBV5-1 and TRBJ2-2; weak D call: TRBD1 (6 bases). The V gene lost 4 bases and the J gene lost 5 bases, with 24 bases spanning the gap. Looked up from germline, CDR1 is SGHRS and CDR2 is YFSETQ. The CDR3 has 18 residues.

The rearrangement joins TRBV6-1 to TRBJ1-5, with no clear D. The CDR3 is 18 residues long. Germline loops: CDR1 MNHNS, CDR2 SASEGT. Trimming took 2 bases from V and 0 from J, leaving 17 bases between them. The CDR3 region is CASSESGVLVGSNQPQHF. CDR3 bases: TGTGCCAGCAGTGAATCCGGGGTTTTGGTTGGTAGCAATCAGCCCCAGCATTTT.

A note on this clone: The sample holds other DNA sequences that translate to the same CDR3. The chain links TRBV28 to TRBJ1-2, with unresolved D. The V gene lost 5 bases and the J gene lost 2 bases, with 9 bases spanning the gap. Germline lookup yields CDR1 MDHEN and CDR2 SYDVKM. There are 13 residues in the CDR3. The CDR3 protein is CASSLGPNYGYTF. The CDR3, as DNA: TGTGCCAGCAGTCTCGGACCGAACTATGGCTACACCTTC.

This clone has a count of ten or more. The chain carries TRBV7-8 and TRBJ2-2, with unresolved D. Between the trimmed V and J ends, which lost 5 bases and 1 base, there was a span of 14 bases. CDR1 is SGHVS and CDR2 is FQNEAQ in the germline V gene. The CDR3 is 16 residues long. CDR3 loop: CASSPPRRWNTGELFF. The CDR3 coding sequence is TGTGCCAGCAGCCCCCCAAGGAGATGGAACACCGGGGAGCTGTTTTTT.

On this clone: Other nucleotide sequences in the sample specify the same CDR3. The chain links TRBV7-9 to TRBJ2-7, with 8 bases identical to TRBD1. The CDR3 is 15 residues long. Germline V gives CDR1 SEHNR, CDR2 FQNEAQ (reference sequence). V shed 3 bases, J shed 6 bases, and the junction held 10 bases outside the gene matches. The CDR3 protein is CASSFYGQGAGEQYF. The CDR3, as DNA: TGTGCCAGCAGCTTTTATGGACAGGGAGCGGGCGAGCAGTACTTC.

The genes are TRBV5-1 and TRBJ2-1, with 7 bases aligning to TRBD1. The CDR3 totals 17 residues. Germline assignment: CDR1 SGHRS and CDR2 YFSETQ. The ends lost 4 bases at V and 6 bases at J; junction bases unmatched: 16. CDR3 residues: CASSQRPGQRGFNEQFF. The CDR3, as DNA: TGCGCCAGCAGCCAGAGGCCGGGACAGAGGGGTTTCAATGAGCAGTTCTTC.

The V and J genes are TRBV4-3 and TRBJ1-2, with 11 positions matching TRBD1. Germline V gene sequence: CDR1 LGHNA, CDR2 YSLEER. The CDR3 loop spans 16 amino acids. The trim removed 0 bases at V and 5 bases at J, leaving 5 bases unmatched. CDR3 in amino acids: CASSQEGTGGRYGYTF. CDR3 nucleotides: TGCGCCAGCAGCCAAGAAGGGACAGGGGGACGTTATGGCTACACCTTC.

CDR3 residues: CASSPQTGNTIYF. For the CDR3, the DNA is TGTGCCAGCAGCCCCCAGACGGGAAACACCATATATTTT. The chain uses TRBV9 and TRBJ1-3; D gene uncertain. CDR1 and CDR2 (germline): SGDLS, YYNGEE. Trimming took 4 bases from V and 4 from J, leaving 9 bases between them. CDR3 length equals 13 residues.

This clone was picked up a small number of times. This chain uses TRBV9 with TRBJ2-5, with D possibly matching TRBD2 (5 bases). The CDR3 has 16 residues. From germline, CDR1 is SGDLS and CDR2 YYNGEE. Trimming pared 4 bases from V and 0 bases from J, leaving 16 bases between. The CDR3 spells CASSPHVGSYQETQYF. CDR3 DNA: TGTGCCAGCAGCCCTCATGTGGGGAGTTACCAAGAGACCCAGTACTTC. Filled out from reference TRBV9 and TRBJ2-5, the complete variable domain reads DSGVTQTPKHLITATGQRVTLRCSPRSGDLSVYWYQQSLDQGLQFLIQYYNGEERAKGNILERFSAQQFPDLHSELNLSSLELGDSALYFCASSPHVGSYQETQYFGPGTRLLVL.

Worth noting for this clone: Other DNA variants within this sample encode the same CDR3. The V and J genes are TRBV28 and TRBJ2-5, with D maybe TRBD2 (6 bases). Germline loops: CDR1 MDHEN, CDR2 SYDVKM. This CDR3 region has 13 residues. V lost 6 bases, J lost 5 bases, and 13 bases lay in between. The CDR3 loop reads CASSPPGGETQYF. CDR3 DNA: TGTGCCAGCAGCCCTCCCGGGGGTGAGACCCAGTACTTC.

The chain employs TRBV30 and TRBJ1-1; weak D call: TRBD1 (5 bases). The CDR3 loop spans 13 amino acids. V was cut by 3 bases and J by 0 bases, with 8 bases left in between. Germline values: CDR1 GTSNPN, CDR2 SVGIG (reference sequence). The CDR3: CAWRWGVNTEAFF. The CDR3 DNA reads as TGTGCCTGGAGGTGGGGGGTGAACACTGAAGCTTTCTTT.

The rearrangement links TRBV9 to TRBJ2-1; D perhaps matches TRBD2 (6 bases). The CDR3 is 14 residues long. Germline V gene sequence: CDR1 SGDLS, CDR2 YYNGEE. V shed 5 bases and J shed 7 bases, with 16 bases lying between them. CDR3 sequence reads: CASSGRRGTNEQFF. In DNA form, the CDR3 reads TGTGCCAGCAGTGGGAGGAGAGGGACGAATGAGCAGTTCTTC.

The chain carries TRBV7-9 and TRBJ2-3; 9 bases line up with TRBD1. Germline CDR1 SEHNR, CDR2 FQNEAQ (reference sequence). The CDR3 sequence is 15 residues long. J lost 0 bases, V lost 3 bases, and 1 base had no gene match. In DNA, the CDR3 is TGTGCCAGCAGCTTGACAGGGGGTAGCACAGATACGCAGTATTTT. It encodes CASSLTGGSTDTQYF.

The chain combines TRBV5-1 with TRBJ1-5; D gene unclear. CDR1 and CDR2 from the germline V gene are SGHRS and YFSETQ. The CDR3 has 13 amino acids. The V end lost 3 bases, the J end lost 2 bases, and 6 bases lay between the germline ends. The CDR3 loop reads CASSWEGNQPQHF. In DNA, the CDR3 is TGCGCCAGCAGCTGGGAGGGCAATCAGCCCCAGCATTTT.

The V gene is TRBV21-1, the J gene TRBJ1-2. TRBV21-1 is annotated as a pseudogene. The CDR3 extends over 10 amino acids. CDR3 coding DNA: TGTGCCAGCAAACCTCGTGGCTACACCTTC. This gives the protein CASKPRGYTF.

The V gene is TRBV30, the J gene TRBJ1-2; 7 bases fit TRBD1. The CDR3 length is 13 residues. The J segment lost 5 bases and the V segment lost 4 bases, leaving 7 bases of the junction unmatched. The germline V gene encodes CDR1 GTSNPN and CDR2 SVGIG (reference sequence). CDR3: CAWTDGTDYGYTF. The DNA for the CDR3 is TGTGCCTGGACCGACGGGACAGATTATGGCTACACCTTC.